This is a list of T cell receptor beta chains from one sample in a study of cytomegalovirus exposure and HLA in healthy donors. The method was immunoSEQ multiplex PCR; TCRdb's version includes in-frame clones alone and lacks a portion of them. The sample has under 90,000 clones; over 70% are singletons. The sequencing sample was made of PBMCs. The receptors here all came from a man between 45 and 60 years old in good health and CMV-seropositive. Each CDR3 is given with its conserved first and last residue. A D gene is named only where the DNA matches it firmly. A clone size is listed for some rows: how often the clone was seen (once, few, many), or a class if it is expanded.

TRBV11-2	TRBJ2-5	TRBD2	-	CASSSGLGGETQYF	TGTGCCAGCAGCTCGGGACTAGGGGGAGAGACCCAGTACTTC
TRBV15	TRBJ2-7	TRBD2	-	CATSSLSGAYEQYF	TGTGCCACCAGCAGTTTAAGCGGGGCCTACGAGCAGTACTTC
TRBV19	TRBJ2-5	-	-	CASSIDQDWEQYF	TGTGCCAGTAGTATAGATCAGGATTGGGAGCAGTACTTC
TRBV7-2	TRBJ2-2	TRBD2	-	CASSLAGIRTGELFF	TGTGCCAGCAGCCTAGCGGGAATTAGGACCGGGGAGCTGTTTTTT
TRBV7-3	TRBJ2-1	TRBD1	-	CASSLMGQGLGEQFF	TGTGCCAGCAGCTTAATGGGACAGGGGTTGGGTGAGCAGTTCTTC
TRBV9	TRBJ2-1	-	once	CASSVLDQGYNEQFF	TGTGCCAGCAGCGTATTGGACCAGGGCTACAATGAGCAGTTCTTC
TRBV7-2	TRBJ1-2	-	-	CASTSGGPNLKGYGYTF	TGTGCCAGCACCTCCGGGGGGCCGAATTTAAAAGGCTATGGCTACACCTTC
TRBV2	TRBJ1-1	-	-	CASKESLNTEAFF	TGTGCCAGCAAGGAGAGCCTGAACACTGAAGCTTTCTTT
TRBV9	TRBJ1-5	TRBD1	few	CASSVGLGGGQPQHF	TGTGCCAGCAGCGTAGGTTTAGGGGGCGGTCAGCCCCAGCATTTT
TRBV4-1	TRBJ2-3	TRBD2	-	CASKLAGWAGSTDTQYF	TGCGCCAGCAAACTAGCGGGGTGGGCAGGGAGCACAGATACGCAGTATTTT
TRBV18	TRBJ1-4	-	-	CASSPRSTGGTNEKLFF	TGTGCCAGCTCACCTCGATCGACAGGCGGGACTAATGAAAAACTGTTTTTT
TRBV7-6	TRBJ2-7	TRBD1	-	CASSYRDRGEGGLVDEQYF	TGTGCCAGCAGCTATAGGGACAGGGGGGAAGGAGGCCTCGTCGACGAGCAGTACTTC
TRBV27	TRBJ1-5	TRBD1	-	CASSATGYSNQPQHF	TGTGCCAGCAGTGCGACAGGGTATAGCAATCAGCCCCAGCATTTT
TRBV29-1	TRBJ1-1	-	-	CSVDRGIEAFF	TGCAGCGTTGATCGGGGGATTGAAGCTTTCTTT
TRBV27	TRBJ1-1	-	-	CASSLLGVEAFF	TGTGCCAGCAGTTTACTCGGGGTTGAAGCTTTCTTT
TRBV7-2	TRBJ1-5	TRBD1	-	CASSLLQGNQPQHF	TGTGCCAGCAGCCTCCTACAGGGGAATCAGCCCCAGCATTTT
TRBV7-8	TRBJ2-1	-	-	CASSLDSVSSYNEQFF	TGTGCCAGCAGCTTAGATAGCGTAAGCTCCTACAATGAGCAGTTCTTC
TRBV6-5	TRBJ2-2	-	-	CASSYSGLTGELFF	TGTGCCAGCAGTTACTCTGGACTGACCGGGGAGCTGTTTTTT
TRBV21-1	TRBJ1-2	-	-	CASSKGGTPGPLCGYTF	TGTGCCAGCAGCAAAGGTGGGACTCCCGGACCTTTATGTGGCTACACCTTC
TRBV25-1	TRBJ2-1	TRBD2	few	CASSRQREINEQFF	TGTGCCAGCAGTCGCCAGCGGGAGATTAATGAGCAGTTCTTC
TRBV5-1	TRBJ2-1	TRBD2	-	CASSLVSSGSGYNEQFF	TGCGCCAGCAGCTTGGTGTCTAGCGGGAGTGGTTACAATGAGCAGTTCTTC
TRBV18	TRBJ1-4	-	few	CASSSTAGAGEKLFF	TGTGCCAGCTCGTCCACAGCGGGCGCGGGTGAAAAACTGTTTTTT
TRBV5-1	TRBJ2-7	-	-	CASSLTRDKAYEQYF	TGCGCCAGCAGCCTTACTCGGGACAAAGCCTACGAGCAGTACTTC